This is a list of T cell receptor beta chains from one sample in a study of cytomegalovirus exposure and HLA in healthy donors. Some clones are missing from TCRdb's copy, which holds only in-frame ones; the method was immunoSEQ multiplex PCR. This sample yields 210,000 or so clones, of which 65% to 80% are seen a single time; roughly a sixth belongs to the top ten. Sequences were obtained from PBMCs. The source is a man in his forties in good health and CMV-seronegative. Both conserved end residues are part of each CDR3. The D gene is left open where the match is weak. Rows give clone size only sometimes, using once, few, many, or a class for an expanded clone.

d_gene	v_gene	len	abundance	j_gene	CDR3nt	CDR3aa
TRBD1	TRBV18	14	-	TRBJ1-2	TGTGCCAGCTCACCGTCGGGACAGGCCGCTGGCTACACCTTC	CASSPSGQAAGYTF
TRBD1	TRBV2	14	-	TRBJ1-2	TGTGCCAGCACCAAGGACAGGGTGGGTTCGGGCTACACCTTC	CASTKDRVGSGYTF
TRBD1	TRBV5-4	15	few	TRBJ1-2	TGTGCCAGCAGCTTGGGGGCAGGGGGCGGGGATGGCTACACCTTC	CASSLGAGGGDGYTF
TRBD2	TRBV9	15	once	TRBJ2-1	TGTGCCAGCAGCGTAGCAAGCGGGGGGCCGGGAGAGCAGTTCTTC	CASSVASGGPGEQFF
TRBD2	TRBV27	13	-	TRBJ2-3	TGTGCCAGCAGTTATGGGGGGGCAGATACGCAGTATTTT	CASSYGGADTQYF
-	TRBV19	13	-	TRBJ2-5	TGTGCCAGTAGTATAGGACAGGCCAAGACCCAGTACTTC	CASSIGQAKTQYF
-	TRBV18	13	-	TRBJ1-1	TGTGCCAGCTCGCCCACAGGGAACACTGAAGCTTTCTTT	CASSPTGNTEAFF
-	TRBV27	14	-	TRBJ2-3	TGTGCCAGCAGAGAGATTCGGGACACAGATACGCAGTATTTT	CASREIRDTDTQYF
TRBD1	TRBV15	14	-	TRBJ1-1	TGTGCCACCGAACAGGGGGCCGACCACACTGAAGCTTTCTTT	CATEQGADHTEAFF
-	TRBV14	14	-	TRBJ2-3	TGTGCCAGCAGTCGACAGCTAGGGACAGATACGCAGTATTTT	CASSRQLGTDTQYF
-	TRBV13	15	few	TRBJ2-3	TGTGCCAGCAGCCGACGGACAACTAGCACAGATACGCAGTATTTT	CASSRRTTSTDTQYF
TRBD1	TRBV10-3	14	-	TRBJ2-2	TGTGCCATCACAAGGGACAGAAACACCGGGGAGCTGTTTTTT	CAITRDRNTGELFF
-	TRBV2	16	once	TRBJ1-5	TGTGCCAGCGGGGAAAGACAGGTGGGGGGCAATCAGCCCCAGCATTTT	CASGERQVGGNQPQHF
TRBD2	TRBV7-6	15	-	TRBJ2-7	TGTGCCAGCAGCTCTACGGGGGGACTCCTATACGAGCAGTACTTC	CASSSTGGLLYEQYF
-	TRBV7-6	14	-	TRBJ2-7	TGTGCCAGCAGCTTAGGGGTAGGGAGTTACGAGCAGTACTTC	CASSLGVGSYEQYF
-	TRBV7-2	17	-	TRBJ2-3	TGTGCCAGCAGCTTAGTCTCCGGGACTTTCGGGACAGATACGCAGTATTTT	CASSLVSGTFGTDTQYF
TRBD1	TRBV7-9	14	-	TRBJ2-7	TGTGCCAGTCAACCGGGACAGAACTCCTACGAGCAGTACTTC	CASQPGQNSYEQYF
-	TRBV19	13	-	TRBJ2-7	TGTGCCAGTAGTATATCAGGACTCTACGAGCAGTACTTC	CASSISGLYEQYF
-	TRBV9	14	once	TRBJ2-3	TGTGCCAGCAGCGTAGACTCTTACACAGATACGCAGTATTTT	CASSVDSYTDTQYF
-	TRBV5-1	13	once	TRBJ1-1	TGCGCCAGCAGCCTGGAGCTGAACACTGAAGCTTTCTTT	CASSLELNTEAFF
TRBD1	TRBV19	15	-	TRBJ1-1	TGTGCCACTGTGGATCGGACAGGGGTGAACACTGAAGCTTTCTTT	CATVDRTGVNTEAFF
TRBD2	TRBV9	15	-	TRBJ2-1	TGTGCCAGCAGCGTGACTAGCGTTCAGGGAAATGAGCAGTTCTTC	CASSVTSVQGNEQFF
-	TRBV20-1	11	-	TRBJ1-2	TGCAGTGCTAAATATAACTATGGCTACACCTTC	CSAKYNYGYTF
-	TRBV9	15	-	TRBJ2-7	TGTGCCAGCAGCGTAGGACGGGAGAGCTCCTACGAGCAGTACTTC	CASSVGRESSYEQYF
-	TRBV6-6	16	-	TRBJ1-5	TGTGCCAGCAGTTACTCGCTAACTACCCTCAGCCAGCCCCAGCATTTT	CASSYSLTTLSQPQHF
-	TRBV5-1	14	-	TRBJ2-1	TGCGCCAGCAGCTTGGGGGAGTCATACAATGAGCAGTTCTTC	CASSLGESYNEQFF
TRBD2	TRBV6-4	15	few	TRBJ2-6	TGTGCCACCTCACCGGGGGGGGATGGGGCCAACGTCCTGACTTTC	CATSPGGDGANVLTF
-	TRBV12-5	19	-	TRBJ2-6	TGTGCTAGCCCCGAGAGCCCGGGGAGCGGCCGCACTGGGGCCAACGTCCTGACTTTC	CASPESPGSGRTGANVLTF
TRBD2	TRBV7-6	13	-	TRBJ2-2	TGTGCCAGCAGCTCGGGACTAGCGGGGGAGCTGTTTTTT	CASSSGLAGELFF
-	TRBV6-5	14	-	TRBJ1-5	TGTGCCAGCAGTTACAAATATAGCAATCAGCCCCAGCATTTT	CASSYKYSNQPQHF
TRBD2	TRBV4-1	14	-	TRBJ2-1	TGCGCCAGCAGCCGAGCCGGGACTAGCAATGAGCAGTTCTTC	CASSRAGTSNEQFF
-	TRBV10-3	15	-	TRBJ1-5	TGTGCCATCAGTGAGCGGGCAGGGGAAAATCAGCCCCAGCATTTT	CAISERAGENQPQHF
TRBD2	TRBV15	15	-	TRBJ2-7	TGTGCCACCAGCGGGGGGACTAGCGGGAACTACGAGCAGTACTTC	CATSGGTSGNYEQYF
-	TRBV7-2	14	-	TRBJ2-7	TGTGCCAGCAGTTCTTATAGCAGAGGCTACGAGCAGTACTTC	CASSSYSRGYEQYF
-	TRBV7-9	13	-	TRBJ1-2	TGTGCCAGCAGCTTAGGCAGGGGAGATGGCTACACCTTC	CASSLGRGDGYTF
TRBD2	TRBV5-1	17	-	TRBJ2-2	TGCGCCAGCAGCTTGCCCCCGGGACTAGCGTACACCGGGGAGCTGTTTTTT	CASSLPPGLAYTGELFF
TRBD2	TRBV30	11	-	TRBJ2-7	TGTGCGCGCACTAGCGGGTACGAGCAGTACTTC	CARTSGYEQYF
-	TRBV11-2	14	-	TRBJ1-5	TGTGCCAGCAGCTTAGGCAGGGTAAATCAGCCCCAGCATTTT	CASSLGRVNQPQHF
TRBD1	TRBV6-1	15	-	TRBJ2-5	TGTGCCAGCAGTAACCGGGACAGGGTGTCAGAGACCCAGTACTTC	CASSNRDRVSETQYF
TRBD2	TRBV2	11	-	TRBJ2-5	TGTGCCAGCGGGACTAGTGTTTCCCAGTACTTC	CASGTSVSQYF
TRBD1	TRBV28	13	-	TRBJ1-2	TGTGCCAGCAGTTCGGGACAGGGCTATGGCTACACCTTC	CASSSGQGYGYTF
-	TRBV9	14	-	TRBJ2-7	TGTGCCAGCAGCGTAGGGGTTAGCGGCTACGAGCAGTACTTC	CASSVGVSGYEQYF